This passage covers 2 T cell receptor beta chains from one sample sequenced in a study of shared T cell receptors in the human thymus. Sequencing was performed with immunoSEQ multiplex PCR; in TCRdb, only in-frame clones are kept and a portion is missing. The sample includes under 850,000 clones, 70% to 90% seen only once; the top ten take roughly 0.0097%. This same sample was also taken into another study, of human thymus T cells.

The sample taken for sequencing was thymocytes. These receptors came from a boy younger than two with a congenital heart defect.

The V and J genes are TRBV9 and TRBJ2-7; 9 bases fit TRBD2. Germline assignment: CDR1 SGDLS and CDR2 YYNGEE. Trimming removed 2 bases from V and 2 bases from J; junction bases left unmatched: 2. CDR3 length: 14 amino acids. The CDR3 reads CASSVSSGTYEQYF. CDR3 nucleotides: TGTGCCAGCAGCGTCTCTAGCGGGACCTACGAGCAGTACTTC.

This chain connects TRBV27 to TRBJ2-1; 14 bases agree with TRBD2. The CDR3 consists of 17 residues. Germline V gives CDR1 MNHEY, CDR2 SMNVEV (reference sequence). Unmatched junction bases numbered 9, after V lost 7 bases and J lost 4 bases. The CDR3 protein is CASIGGGLAGVYNEQFF. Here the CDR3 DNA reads TGTGCCAGCATCGGGGGGGGACTAGCGGGAGTATACAATGAGCAGTTCTTC.